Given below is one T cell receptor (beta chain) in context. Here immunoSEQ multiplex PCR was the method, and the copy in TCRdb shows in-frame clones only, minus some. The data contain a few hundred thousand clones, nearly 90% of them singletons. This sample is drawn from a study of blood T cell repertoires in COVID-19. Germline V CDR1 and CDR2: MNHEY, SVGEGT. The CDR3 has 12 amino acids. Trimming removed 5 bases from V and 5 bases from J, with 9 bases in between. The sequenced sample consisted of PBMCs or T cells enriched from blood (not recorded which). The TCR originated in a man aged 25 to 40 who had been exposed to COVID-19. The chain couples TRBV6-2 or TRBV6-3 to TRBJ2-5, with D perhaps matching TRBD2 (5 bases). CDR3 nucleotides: TGTGCCAGCAGTACCTCGGGGGAGACCCAGTACTTC. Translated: CASSTSGETQYF.